The 25 T cell receptor beta chains listed next were all sequenced from one sample in a study of T cells in Graves' hyperthyroidism and ophthalmopathy (dated by TCRdb to between 2019 and 2020). Library preparation employed multiplex PCR. The instrument given in TCRdb is Illumina HiSeq 2000. Amplification of TCR beta CDR3 regions was carried out from RNA transcripts. The TCR CDR3 was subjected to a first round of RT-PCR using the HTBI primer set and the Qiagen OneStep RT-PCR kit. Using fastp at Q25 and MiXCR, TCRdb reprocessed the public reads and kept productive beta chains. Every entry covers one CDR3 protein and lists the most common genes and DNA from its rows. This sample has 500,000 to 650,000 distinct CDR3 sequences in its table, and 12% to 15% of those were observed once. The ten largest clones capture around 14% of the sample. Sequenced: blood. The source of these receptors is a woman in her forties with Graves' hyperthyroidism.

The chain has TRBV2 and TRBJ1-4; tentatively, D is TRBD1 (5 bases). The V end was cut by 7 bases, the J end by 11 bases, with 20 bases between. Looked up from germline, CDR1 is SNHLY and CDR2 is FYNNEI. This CDR3 spans 14 amino acids. CDR3 bases: TGTGCCAGCAACATGGGACGGGGTAATGGCAAACTGTTTTTT. Translated: CASNMGRGNGKLFF.

The sample holds many counts of this clonotype. The chain carries TRBV20-1 and TRBJ2-3; TRBD2 agrees at 9 bases. The CDR3 consists of 17 residues. CDR1 and CDR2 from the germline V gene are DFQATT and SNEGSKA (reference sequence). V lost 7 bases, J lost 0 bases, and 14 bases stayed unmatched. The chain's CDR3 is CSVPSLAGLTSTDTQYF. The CDR3 region has the DNA TGCAGTGTCCCAAGCCTAGCGGGGTTGACTAGCACAGATACGCAGTATTTT.

Ten or more counts support this clonotype. This CDR3 reads CSARDLRLRDGYTF. In nucleotides, the CDR3 is TGCAGTGCTAGAGATCTTCGCCTCCGTGATGGCTACACCTTC. V gene TRBV20-1 combines with J gene TRBJ1-2; D call uncertain. There are 14 residues in the CDR3. Germline CDR1 and CDR2: DFQATT and SNEGSKA (reference sequence). The V and J ends lost 0 bases and 6 bases respectively, with 14 bases between them.

This clonotype was detected only a few times. A single base separates this from a much larger clone, so it may be a read error. The chain links TRBV11-1 to TRBJ2-1; a weak D match, TRBD2 (5 bases). Germline CDR1 is SGHAT and CDR2 is FQDESV (reference sequence). Trimming left V 5 bases short and J 8 bases short, with 16 bases between. The CDR3 consists of 14 residues. CDR3 in amino acids: CASSTAALSDEQFF. The CDR3 DNA follows: TGTGCCAGCAGCACAGCGGCTCTCTCCGATGAGCAGTTCTTC.

CDR3 loop: CASSLSWTETGELFF. CDR3 nucleotides: TGTGCCAGCAGTTTAAGCTGGACAGAGACCGGGGAGCTGTTTTTT. The chain combines TRBV27 with TRBJ2-2; tentative D call: TRBD1 (6 bases). The CDR3 has 15 residues. Germline CDR1 is MNHEY and CDR2 is SMNVEV (reference sequence). Trimming cost V 2 bases and J 5 bases, with 12 bases left between them.

This clonotype has at least ten counts. This chain's CDR3 is CASRSTSTEAFF. CDR3 nucleotides: TGTGCCAGCAGGAGTACGAGCACTGAAGCTTTCTTT. The chain recombines TRBV28 with TRBJ1-1; D remains unclear. The CDR3 runs 12 residues. V was trimmed by 6 bases and J by 4 bases, leaving 9 bases between them. The germline CDR1 and CDR2 sequences are MDHEN and SYDVKM.

In this sample, this clonotype turned up a few times. V usage is TRBV5-5 and J usage is TRBJ2-2; 9 nucleotides align to TRBD1. Germline V gene data show CDR1 as SGHKS and CDR2 as YYEKEE (reference sequence). V gave up 2 bases and J gave up 5 bases; unmatched junction bases: 7. The CDR3 has 16 residues. CDR3 nucleotides: TGTGCCAGCAGCTTATGGGACAGGGCTGGTACCGGGGAGCTGTTTTTT. This codes for CASSLWDRAGTGELFF.

This clonotype was seen more than once but under ten times. The chain joins TRBV28 to TRBJ2-7; 9 bases align to TRBD2. Germline V gene lookup returns CDR1 MDHEN and CDR2 SYDVKM. V dropped 3 bases and J dropped 6; count of bases not matched to a gene: 6. The CDR3 totals 14 residues. The CDR3 DNA reads TGTGCCAGCAGTTTTGGTAGCGGGAGAGGCGAGCAGTACTTC. Amino acid sequence: CASSFGSGRGEQYF.

This clonotype was observed at least ten times. This rearrangement joins TRBV2 to TRBJ2-7; 8 bases are a match to TRBD2. Germline V gene data show CDR1 as SNHLY and CDR2 as FYNNEI. The CDR3 contains 16 residues. V was clipped by 7 bases and J by 0 bases; unmatched bases: 11. The CDR3 protein is CASISGTSSSSYEQYF. The CDR3, as DNA: TGTGCCAGCATCTCCGGGACTAGTTCAAGCTCCTACGAGCAGTACTTC.

This clonotype was seen many times. The rearrangement links TRBV10-1 to TRBJ2-5; 7 nucleotides match TRBD1. After removal of 0 bases from V and 2 bases from J, the junction contained 3 bases not matched to a gene. Germline lookup yields CDR1 WNHNN and CDR2 SYGVQD (reference sequence). The CDR3 has 15 residues. CDR3 region: CASSESGQAQETQYF. CDR3 sequence (DNA): TGCGCCAGCAGTGAGTCCGGACAGGCGCAAGAGACCCAGTACTTC.

This sequence joins TRBV2 and TRBJ1-5; maybe TRBD1 (6 bases). Trimming removed 8 bases at V and 10 bases at J, with 21 bases between. The CDR3 is 14 amino acids. Per germline, CDR1 SNHLY and CDR2 FYNNEI. CDR3 DNA: TGTGCCAGCTCACAACAGGGCAATCTATCTCCCCAGCATTTT. It yields the protein CASSQQGNLSPQHF. Full variable domain (missing parts from reference TRBV2 and TRBJ1-5): EPEVTQTPSHQVTQMGQEVILRCVPISNHLYFYWYRQILGQKVEFLVSFYNNEISEKSEIFDDQFSVERPDGSNFTLKIRSTKLEDSAMYFCASSQQGNLSPQHFGDGTRLSIL.

This clonotype was observed a handful of times. The chain uses TRBV19 and TRBJ2-2, with a tentative D call TRBD2 (5 bases). V dropped 3 bases and J dropped 4 bases, with 6 bases sitting between them. Germline V gene lookup returns CDR1 LNHDA and CDR2 SQIVND (reference sequence). This CDR3 contains 13 residues. The CDR3 here is CASSMAGTGELFF. In DNA, the CDR3 is TGTGCCAGTAGTATGGCGGGCACCGGGGAGCTGTTTTTT.

The table lists this clonotype with many counts. The chain recombines TRBV24-1 with TRBJ2-1; 7 positions match TRBD1. The length of the CDR3 is 17 residues. After removal of 0 bases from V and 0 bases from J, the junction contained 4 bases not matched to a gene. Germline assignment: CDR1 KGHDR and CDR2 SFDVKD. The CDR3 DNA follows: TGTGCCACCAGTGATTTGTCGACAGGGATCTCCTACAATGAGCAGTTCTTC. This encodes CATSDLSTGISYNEQFF.

This clonotype was detected ten times or more. The V and J genes are TRBV30 and TRBJ2-2; D remains ambiguous. Germline V gives CDR1 GTSNPN, CDR2 SVGIG (reference sequence). The CDR3 spans 16 residues. V dropped 0 bases and J dropped 0 bases, with 11 bases sitting between them. The CDR3 reads CAWSVSSRPNTGELFF. Here the CDR3 DNA reads TGTGCCTGGAGTGTATCGTCCAGGCCGAACACCGGGGAGCTGTTTTTT.

This clonotype showed up many times. CDR3 DNA: TGTGCCAGCAGTCCCGACGTATGGTCATTGGTTAATCAGCCCCAGCATTTT. Residues: CASSPDVWSLVNQPQHF. V is TRBV28 and J is TRBJ1-5, with D unresolved. CDR1 is MDHEN and CDR2 is SYDVKM in the germline V gene. Trimming left V 5 bases short and J 4 bases short, with 21 bases between. CDR3 length: 17 amino acids.

In the case of this clonotype: One base away lies a much larger clone, so this may be a sequencing read error. The V and J genes are TRBV7-2 and TRBJ2-7; D perhaps matches TRBD2 (5 bases). Trimming removed 6 bases from V and 2 bases from J, with 17 bases in between. The CDR3 is 15 residues long. Per the germline V gene, CDR1 is SGHTA and CDR2 is FQGNSA. The CDR3, as DNA: TGTGCCAGCAGGGAGGTGGAGGCGTCGCCCTACGAGCAGTACTTC. The encoded protein is CASREVEASPYEQYF.

This clonotype was seen a few times. The chain has TRBV7-8 and TRBJ2-1; possible D gene TRBD2, 6 bases. V dropped 5 bases and J dropped 2 bases, with 13 bases sitting between them. The CDR3 covers 15 residues. In germline, CDR1 is SGHVS, CDR2 FQNEAQ. CDR3 region: CASSPRLVPYNEQFF. The CDR3 nucleotides read TGTGCCAGCAGCCCCCGACTAGTGCCCTACAATGAGCAGTTCTTC.

V and J are TRBV15 and TRBJ2-1; maybe TRBD2 (5 bases). The CDR3 is 17 residues long. The germline CDR1 and CDR2 sequences are LNHNV and YYDKDF (reference sequence). Deletions cut 0 bases from V and 5 bases from J, with 17 bases between. The CDR3 region is CATSRDPFGILDNEQFF. CDR3 DNA sequence: TGTGCCACCAGCAGAGATCCCTTCGGGATTCTCGACAATGAGCAGTTCTTC.

This clonotype was counted many times. This chain links TRBV7-2 with TRBJ2-5; no reliable D call. Germline CDR1 and CDR2: SGHTA and FQGNSA. The CDR3 has 12 amino acids. V was trimmed by 4 bases and J by 4 bases, leaving 7 bases between them. The CDR3 loop reads CASSSSSETQYF. CDR3 in DNA: TGTGCCAGCAGCTCCAGCTCAGAGACCCAGTACTTC. The entire variable domain, with the rest obtained from reference TRBV7-2 and TRBJ2-5, is as follows: GAGVSQSPSNKVTEKGKDVELRCDPISGHTALYWYRQSLGQGLEFLIYFQGNSAPDKSGLPSDRFSAERTGGSVSTLTIQRTQQEDSAVYLCASSSSSETQYFGPGTRLLVL.

In this sample, this clonotype turned up many times. The chain uses TRBV5-1 and TRBJ2-3; D not certain. This CDR3 contains 14 residues. The germline gives CDR1 SGHRS, CDR2 YFSETQ. The V end was cut by 4 bases, the J end by 2 bases, with 11 bases between. CDR3 in amino acids: CASSTDKNTDTQYF. The CDR3 region has the DNA TGCGCCAGCAGCACTGACAAGAACACAGATACGCAGTATTTT.

This clonotype has only a few counts. The chain uses TRBV5-4 and TRBJ2-6; D is uncertain. Germline V CDR1 and CDR2: SGHNT, YYREEE (reference sequence). Deletions cut 1 base from V and 1 base from J, with 6 bases between. The CDR3 extends over 15 amino acids. In DNA, the CDR3 is TGTGCCAGCAGCTTGCGGATATCTGGGGCCAACGTCCTGACTTTC. It encodes CASSLRISGANVLTF.

The chain couples TRBV3-1 to TRBJ1-6; D remains ambiguous. Trimming left V 0 bases short and J 8 bases short, with 5 bases between. The CDR3 runs to 13 residues. The germline CDR1 and CDR2 sequences are LGHDT and YNNKEL (reference sequence). CDR3 in amino acids: CASSQDPDSPLHF. The DNA of the CDR3 is TGTGCCAGCAGCCAAGACCCTGATTCACCCCTCCACTTT.

The rearrangement links TRBV6-1 to TRBJ1-2, with D possibly matching TRBD1 (5 bases). CDR1 MNHNS and CDR2 SASEGT come from the germline V gene. The ends were cut back, 7 bases at V and 4 bases at J, with 10 bases in the middle. The CDR3 has 12 residues. CDR3 in amino acids: CASTGPSYGYTF. The DNA of the CDR3 is TGTGCCAGCACGGGACCCAGCTATGGCTACACCTTC.

The chain employs TRBV5-1 and TRBJ2-4, with TRBD1 matching 10 bases. CDR3 size: 15 residues. The V and J ends lost 5 bases and 10 bases, in that order; junction bases with no gene match: 12. CDR1 is SGHRS and CDR2 is YFSETQ in the germline V gene. The CDR3 DNA follows: TGCGCCAGCAGGGCCACCGGGACAGGGGCATTAATTCAGTACTTC. The encoded protein is CASRATGTGALIQYF.

This chain links TRBV12-3 or TRBV12-4 with TRBJ2-2; D is perhaps TRBD1 (5 bases). This CDR3 is 14 amino acids long. Between the trimmed V and J ends, which lost 7 bases and 5 bases, there was a span of 14 bases. CDR3 bases: TGTGCCAGCAACCTAGTAAAGGGGACCGGGGAGCTGTTTTTT. Translation gives CASNLVKGTGELFF.